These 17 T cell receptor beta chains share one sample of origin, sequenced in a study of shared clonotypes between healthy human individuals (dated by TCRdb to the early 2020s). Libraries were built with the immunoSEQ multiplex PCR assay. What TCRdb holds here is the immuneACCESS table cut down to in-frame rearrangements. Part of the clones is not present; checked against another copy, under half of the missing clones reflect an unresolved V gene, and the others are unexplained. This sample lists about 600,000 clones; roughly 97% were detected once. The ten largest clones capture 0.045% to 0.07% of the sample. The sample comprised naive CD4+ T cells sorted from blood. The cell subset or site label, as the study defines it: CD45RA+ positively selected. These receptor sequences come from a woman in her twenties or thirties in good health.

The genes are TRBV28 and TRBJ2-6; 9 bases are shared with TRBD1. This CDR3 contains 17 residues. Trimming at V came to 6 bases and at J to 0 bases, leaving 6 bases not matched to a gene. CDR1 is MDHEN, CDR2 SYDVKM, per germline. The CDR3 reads CASRPVTGGSGANVLTF. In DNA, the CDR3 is TGTGCCAGCAGGCCGGTGACAGGGGGCTCTGGGGCCAACGTCCTGACTTTC.

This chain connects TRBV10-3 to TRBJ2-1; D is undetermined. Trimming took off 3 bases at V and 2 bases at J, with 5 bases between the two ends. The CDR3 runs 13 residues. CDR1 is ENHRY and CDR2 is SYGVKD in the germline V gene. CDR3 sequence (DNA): TGTGCCATCAGTGACAGGACCTACAATGAGCAGTTCTTC. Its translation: CAISDRTYNEQFF.

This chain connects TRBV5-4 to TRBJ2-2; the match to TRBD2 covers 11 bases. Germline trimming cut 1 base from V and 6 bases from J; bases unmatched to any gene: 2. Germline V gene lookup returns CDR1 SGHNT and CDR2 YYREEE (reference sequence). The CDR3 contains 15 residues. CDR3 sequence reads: CASSLTSGSAGELFF. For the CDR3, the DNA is TGTGCCAGCAGCTTGACTAGCGGGAGTGCCGGGGAGCTGTTTTTT.

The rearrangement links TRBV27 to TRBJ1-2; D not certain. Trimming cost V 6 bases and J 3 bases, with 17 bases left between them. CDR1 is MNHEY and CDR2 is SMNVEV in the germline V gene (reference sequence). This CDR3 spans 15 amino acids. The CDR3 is CASSSMFLKDYGYTF. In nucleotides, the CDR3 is TGTGCCAGCAGCAGCATGTTTCTAAAGGACTATGGCTACACCTTC.

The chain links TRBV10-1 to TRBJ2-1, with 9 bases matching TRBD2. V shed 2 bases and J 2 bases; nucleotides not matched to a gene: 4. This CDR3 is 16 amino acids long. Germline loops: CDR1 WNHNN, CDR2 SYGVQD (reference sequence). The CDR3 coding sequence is TGCGCCAGCAGTGAGGGGACTAGCTTCCCCTACAATGAGCAGTTCTTC. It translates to CASSEGTSFPYNEQFF.

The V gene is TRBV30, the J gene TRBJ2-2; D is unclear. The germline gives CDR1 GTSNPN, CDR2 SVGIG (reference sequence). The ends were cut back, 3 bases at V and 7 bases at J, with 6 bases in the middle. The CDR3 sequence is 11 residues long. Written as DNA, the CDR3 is TGTGCCTGGAGGGGTAACGGGGAGCTGTTTTTT. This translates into CAWRGNGELFF.

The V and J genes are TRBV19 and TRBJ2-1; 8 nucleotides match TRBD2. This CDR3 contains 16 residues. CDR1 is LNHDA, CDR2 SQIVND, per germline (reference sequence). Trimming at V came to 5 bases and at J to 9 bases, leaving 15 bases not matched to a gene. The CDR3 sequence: CASSLTSAPSFGEQFF. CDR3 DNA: TGTGCCAGTAGTTTGACTAGCGCCCCCAGTTTCGGTGAGCAGTTCTTC.

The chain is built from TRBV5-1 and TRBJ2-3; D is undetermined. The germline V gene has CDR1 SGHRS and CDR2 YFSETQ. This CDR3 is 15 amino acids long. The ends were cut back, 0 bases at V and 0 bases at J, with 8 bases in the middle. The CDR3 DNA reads TGCGCCAGCAGCTTGGTTCCAGCTAGCACAGATACGCAGTATTTT. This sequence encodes CASSLVPASTDTQYF.

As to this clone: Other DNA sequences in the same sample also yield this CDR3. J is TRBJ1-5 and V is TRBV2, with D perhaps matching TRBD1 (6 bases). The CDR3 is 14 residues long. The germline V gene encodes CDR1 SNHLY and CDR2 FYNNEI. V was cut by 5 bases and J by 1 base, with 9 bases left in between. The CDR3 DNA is TGTGCCAGCAGTCAGGGGATCAGCAATCAGCCCCAGCATTTT. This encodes CASSQGISNQPQHF.

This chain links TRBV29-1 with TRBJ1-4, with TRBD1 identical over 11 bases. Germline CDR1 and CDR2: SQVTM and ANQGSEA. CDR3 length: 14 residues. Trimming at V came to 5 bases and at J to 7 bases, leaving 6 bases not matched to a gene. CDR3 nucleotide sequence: TGCAGCGTTACCCGGGACAGGGGGGCTGAAAAACTGTTTTTT. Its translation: CSVTRDRGAEKLFF.

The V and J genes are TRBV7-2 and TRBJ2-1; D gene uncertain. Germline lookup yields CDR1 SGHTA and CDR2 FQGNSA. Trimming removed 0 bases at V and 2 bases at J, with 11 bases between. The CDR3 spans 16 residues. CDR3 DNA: TGTGCCAGCAGCTTAGCGTGGGTAGCCCCCTACAATGAGCAGTTCTTC. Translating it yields CASSLAWVAPYNEQFF.

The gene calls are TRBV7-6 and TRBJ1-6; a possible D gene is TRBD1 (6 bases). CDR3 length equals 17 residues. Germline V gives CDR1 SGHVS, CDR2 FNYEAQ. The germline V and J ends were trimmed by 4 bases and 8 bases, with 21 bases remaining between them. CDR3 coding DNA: TGTGCCAGCAGCTCGGAAGCTGGGACAACGGGTTATTCACCCCTCCACTTT. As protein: CASSSEAGTTGYSPLHF.

The CDR3 DNA reads as TGTGCCAGCAGCTTAGGACTAGCGGGACACTCCTACGAGCAGTACTTC. This sequence encodes CASSLGLAGHSYEQYF. V gene TRBV11-2 combines with J gene TRBJ2-7; 11 nucleotides agree with TRBD2. Germline V gives CDR1 SGHAT, CDR2 FQNNGV. CDR3 length: 16 amino acids. V was pared by 1 base and J by 0 bases, with 2 bases of the junction left unmatched. Drawing the rest from reference TRBV11-2 and TRBJ2-7, the complete variable domain is EAGVAQSPRYKIIEKRQSVAFWCNPISGHATLYWYQQILGQGPKLLIQFQNNGVVDDSQLPKDRFSAERLKGVDSTLKIQPAKLEDSAVYLCASSLGLAGHSYEQYFGPGTRLTVT.

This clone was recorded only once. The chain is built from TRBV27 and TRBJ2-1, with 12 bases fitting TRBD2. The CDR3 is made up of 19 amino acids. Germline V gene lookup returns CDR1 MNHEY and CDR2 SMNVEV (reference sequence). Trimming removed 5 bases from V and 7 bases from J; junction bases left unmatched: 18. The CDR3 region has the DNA TGTGCCAGCAGTCCCCTCGTTGGGGCTAGCGGGAGGGTGGGAAATGAGCAGTTCTTC. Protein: CASSPLVGASGRVGNEQFF.

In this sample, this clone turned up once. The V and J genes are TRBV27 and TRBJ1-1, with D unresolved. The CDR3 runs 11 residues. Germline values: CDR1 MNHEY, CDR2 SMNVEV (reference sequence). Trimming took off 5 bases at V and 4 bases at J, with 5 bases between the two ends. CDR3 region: CASSRGTEAFF. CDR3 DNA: TGTGCCAGCAGTCGAGGCACTGAAGCTTTCTTT.

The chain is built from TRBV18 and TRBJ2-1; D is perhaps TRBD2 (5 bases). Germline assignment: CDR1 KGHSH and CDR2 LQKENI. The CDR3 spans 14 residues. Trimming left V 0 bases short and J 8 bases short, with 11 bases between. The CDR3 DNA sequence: TGTGCCAGCTCACCACCAGGTGGAGCGGATGAGCAGTTCTTC. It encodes CASSPPGGADEQFF. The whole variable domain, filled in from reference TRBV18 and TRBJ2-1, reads NAGVMQNPRHLVRRRGQEARLRCSPMKGHSHVYWYRQLPEEGLKFMVYLQKENIIDESGMPKERFSAEFPKEGPSILRIQQVVRGDSAAYFCASSPPGGADEQFFGPGTRLTVL.

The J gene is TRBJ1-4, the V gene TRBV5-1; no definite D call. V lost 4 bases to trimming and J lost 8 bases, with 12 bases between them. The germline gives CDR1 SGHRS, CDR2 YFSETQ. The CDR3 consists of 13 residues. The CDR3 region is CASSVNEAEKLFF. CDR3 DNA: TGCGCCAGCAGCGTTAATGAGGCCGAAAAACTGTTTTTT. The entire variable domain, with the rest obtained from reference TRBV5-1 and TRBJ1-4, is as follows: KAGVTQTPRYLIKTRGQQVTLSCSPISGHRSVSWYQQTPGQGLQFLFEYFSETQRNKGNFPGRFSGRQFSNSRSEMNVSTLELGDSALYLCASSVNEAEKLFFGSGTQLSVL.